One T cell receptor (beta chain) is described in this entry. Its antigen remains undetermined. No base quality information exists; no much larger clone differs at one position. For this chain, trimming is 8 bases at the V end and 7 bases at the J end, and the number of junction bases without a gene match is 17. Per the germline V gene (reference sequence), WNHNN is the CDR1 and SYGVQD is the CDR2. From its cysteine to its phenylalanine, the CDR3 spans 16 amino acids. Here the CDR3 DNA is all that survives: 48 bases in frame from base 1. One collaborating source in Seattle enrolled patients during active infection and followed them longitudinally through the course of disease. Each collaborating institution followed its own protocols to collect whole blood in K2EDTA tubes. For TCRbeta analysis, collaborators shipped samples in one of three forms: frozen whole blood, isolated PBMCs, or DNA extracted from either of those sample types.

The data belong to a study of blood T cell repertoires in COVID-19 (dated by TCRdb to the early 2020s). Context from the whole study: Samples covering the acute and convalescent phases of COVID-19 were provided by collaborators in the United States, Italy and Spain. The material from the prospective study consisted of cDNA or gDNA derived from T cells, B-cell-depleted T cells, or PBMCs. The dataset comprised deeply sampled blood TCRbeta repertoires from subjects exposed to, actively infected with, or recovered from COVID-19. A freely available public database, intended as a resource for researchers studying the immune response to SARS-CoV-2, is where the repertoires were released. Samples came from the ongoing ImmuneRACE study (first 160 participants) plus 1,254 subjects from 6 global collaborators. A de-identified subject ID, COVID-19 status, age in years and sex were almost always included in the sample metadata. HLA class I and class II types, where available, came from metadata supplied by the sample provider rather than from assay-based typing. General study outcomes and caveats: The amount of clinical and demographic metadata varied by source and participant and was provided uncurated.

TCRbeta CDR3 regions were amplified from genomic DNA using the immunoSEQ Assay, a bias-controlled multiplex PCR. The original methods were these. Nucleated cell counts per sample were estimated from amplification of reference gene primers within the assay. To quantify the absolute abundance of each unique TCRbeta CDR3 rearrangement, sequence reads were collapsed and filtered. Productive Simpson clonality was computed per sample as the square root of Simpson's diversity index over productive rearrangements. TCRdb took this table from immuneACCESS and kept in-frame rearrangements with V and J called. Such tables lack part of the clones; where checked against another copy, unresolved V genes explain under half of the gap, and the rest is unexplained. V and J calls plus clone size are reproduced from that table; the DNA served to infer D and trimming. The sample records more than 300,000 clones, about 88% of which are singletons. The ten largest clones represent around 6.6% of the sample.

This clonotype originated in a woman between 65 and 79 years old with COVID-19, enrolled during active disease. The material sequenced was peripheral blood. Recombination joined TRBV10-1 with TRBJ1-2; 9 central bases correspond to TRBD1. Here the CDR3 is given as CASDRDRGVYFFGYTF. The bases are TGCGCCAGCGATAGAGACAGGGGGGTTTACTTCTTTGGCTACACCTTC.